The 32 T cell receptor beta chains presented below share a single source sample, sequenced in a study of T cells after somatic rescue of genetic block. Method: immunoSEQ multiplex PCR; TCRdb's copy keeps in-frame clones and lacks some. Here the sample spans roughly 120,000 clones, about 89% being singletons. Sequencing was performed on peripheral blood mononuclear cells (PBMCs). The receptors here all came from a woman under 30.

This clone was found a few times. V and J are TRBV30 and TRBJ1-5; D is unresolved. Between the trimmed V and J ends, which lost 4 bases and 1 base, there was a span of 8 bases. This CDR3 comprises 13 residues. Per germline, CDR1 GTSNPN and CDR2 SVGIG (reference sequence). DNA for the CDR3: TGTGCCTGGAACTACCAGAGCAATCAGCCCCAGCATTTT. It specifies CAWNYQSNQPQHF.

The chain links TRBV30 to TRBJ2-3; either TRBD1 or TRBD2 may supply D (6 bases each). Trimming removed 0 bases at V and 6 bases at J, with 13 bases between. This CDR3 spans 14 amino acids. From germline, CDR1 is GTSNPN and CDR2 SVGIG (reference sequence). Here the CDR3 DNA reads TGTGCCTGGAGTGTTTGGGGGGCTGGGGATACGCAGTATTTT. It translates to CAWSVWGAGDTQYF.

The gene calls are TRBV5-1 and TRBJ2-5; 8 nucleotides align to TRBD1. The V gene end was trimmed by 3 bases and the J gene end by 4 bases; junction bases not matched to a gene: 11. Germline CDR1 SGHRS, CDR2 YFSETQ. The CDR3 covers 16 residues. The CDR3 region has the DNA TGCGCCAGCAGCTCCTACCCTGGACAGGGAAGAGAGACCCAGTACTTC. As protein: CASSSYPGQGRETQYF.

This chain connects TRBV2 to TRBJ1-3, with 9 bases identical to TRBD1. Losses at the gene ends were 6 bases for V and 3 bases for J; bases not matched to a gene: 3. Germline-derived CDR1 and CDR2 are SNHLY and FYNNEI. CDR3 length equals 14 residues. Here the CDR3 reads CASREGQGGNTIYF. The CDR3 region has the DNA TGTGCCAGCAGAGAGGGACAGGGTGGAAACACCATATATTTT. Combining the CDR3 with reference TRBV2 and TRBJ1-3 gives the whole variable domain EPEVTQTPSHQVTQMGQEVILRCVPISNHLYFYWYRQILGQKVEFLVSFYNNEISEKSEIFDDQFSVERPDGSNFTLKIRSTKLEDSAMYFCASREGQGGNTIYFGEGSWLTVV.

The chain employs TRBV18 and TRBJ2-1; D may be TRBD1 (6 bases). With 3 bases removed from V and 6 bases from J, the gap between germline ends came to 9 bases. The CDR3 runs 13 residues. In germline, CDR1 is KGHSH, CDR2 LQKENI. CDR3 residues: CASSPDSFNEQFF. CDR3 in DNA: TGTGCCAGCTCACCGGACAGTTTCAATGAGCAGTTCTTC.

The rearrangement uses TRBV7-6 and TRBJ2-7, with TRBD2 identical over 7 bases. The CDR3 consists of 14 residues. V gave up 2 bases and J gave up 5 bases; unmatched junction bases: 6. CDR1 SGHVS and CDR2 FNYEAQ come from the germline V gene. The CDR3 loop is CASSLLSGTNEQYF. The CDR3 DNA follows: TGTGCCAGCAGCTTATTGTCCGGGACTAACGAGCAGTACTTC.

The V gene is TRBV7-2, the J gene TRBJ2-3; 11 bases map to TRBD2. The CDR3 extends over 17 amino acids. J gave up 4 bases and V 2 bases, and 8 bases lay outside the gene matches. Germline values: CDR1 SGHTA, CDR2 FQGNSA. The DNA for the CDR3 is TGTGCCAGCAGCTTAAAACTAGCGGGGGCGAGGGCAGATACGCAGTATTTT. Its translation: CASSLKLAGARADTQYF.

The chain is built from TRBV9 and TRBJ2-3; D perhaps matches TRBD2 (5 bases). Trimming shortened V by 1 base and J by 1 base, and 13 bases separated the two germline ends. The CDR3 contains 16 residues. In germline, CDR1 is SGDLS, CDR2 YYNGEE. CDR3 region: CASSVLLGRGTDTQYF. For the CDR3, the DNA is TGTGCCAGCAGCGTACTACTAGGCCGGGGCACAGATACGCAGTATTTT.

The chain is built from TRBV7-3 and TRBJ2-5; D may correspond to TRBD1 or TRBD2 (7 bases each). Germline V gives CDR1 SGHTA, CDR2 FQGTGA. This CDR3 is 15 amino acids long. The V gene lost 5 bases and the J gene lost 5 bases, with 18 bases spanning the gap. The CDR3 sequence is CASSPQGEGWETQYF. CDR3 nucleotides: TGTGCCAGCAGCCCGCAGGGGGAGGGCTGGGAGACCCAGTACTTC.

This chain joins TRBV7-9 and TRBJ1-1; no reliable D call. This CDR3 comprises 13 residues. V lost 0 bases to trimming and J lost 6 bases, with 8 bases between them. CDR1 and CDR2 from the germline V gene are SEHNR and FQNEAQ (reference sequence). CDR3 protein: CASSLAVWAEAFF. CDR3 bases: TGTGCCAGCAGCTTAGCCGTCTGGGCTGAAGCTTTCTTT.

The chain links TRBV2 to TRBJ1-2, with 7 bases fitting TRBD1. The CDR3 runs to 17 residues. Germline V gene data show CDR1 as SNHLY and CDR2 as FYNNEI. The J segment lost 8 bases and the V segment lost 5 bases, leaving 20 bases of the junction unmatched. DNA for the CDR3: TGTGCCAGCAGTACCCTTTGGACAGGACGCTTTCCTCGGGGCTACACCTTC. This translates into CASSTLWTGRFPRGYTF. Variable domain in full (rest from reference TRBV2 and TRBJ1-2): EPEVTQTPSHQVTQMGQEVILRCVPISNHLYFYWYRQILGQKVEFLVSFYNNEISEKSEIFDDQFSVERPDGSNFTLKIRSTKLEDSAMYFCASSTLWTGRFPRGYTFGSGTRLTVV.

The CDR3 sequence is CASSRYRVNTEAFF. The DNA for the CDR3 is TGCGCCAGCAGCCGGTACCGAGTAAACACTGAAGCTTTCTTT. This chain links TRBV4-3 with TRBJ1-1, with no clear D. Trimming stripped 4 bases from V and 2 bases from J, with 11 bases between. Germline V gene sequence: CDR1 LGHNA, CDR2 YSLEER. The CDR3 has 14 residues.

V and J are TRBV19 and TRBJ2-7; a weak D match, TRBD2 (5 bases). This CDR3 spans 15 amino acids. Germline V gives CDR1 LNHDA, CDR2 SQIVND (reference sequence). Trimming pared 3 bases from V and 2 bases from J, leaving 14 bases between. Written as DNA, the CDR3 is TGTGCCAGTAGTATGGGAGCGCTCTCTCCCTACGAGCAGTACTTC. Protein sequence: CASSMGALSPYEQYF.

The rearrangement links TRBV7-2 to TRBJ2-1; D gene uncertain. This CDR3 comprises 15 residues. CDR1 and CDR2 (germline): SGHTA, FQGNSA. The V end was cut by 4 bases, the J end by 2 bases, with 12 bases between. The CDR3 region has the DNA TGTGCCAGCAGCTCGGATCCGCGCCCCTACAATGAGCAGTTCTTC. Translating gives CASSSDPRPYNEQFF.

The gene calls are TRBV4-1 and TRBJ2-1; D is undetermined. Looked up from germline, CDR1 is MGHRA and CDR2 is YSYEKL. Trimming removed 3 bases from V and 0 bases from J, with 15 bases in between. There are 17 residues in the CDR3. In nucleotides, the CDR3 is TGCGCCAGCAGCCAGTTTTGGACGGAGAGCTCCTACAATGAGCAGTTCTTC. Its translation is CASSQFWTESSYNEQFF.

This chain uses TRBV19 with TRBJ1-1, with D perhaps matching TRBD1 (5 bases). Germline V gives CDR1 LNHDA, CDR2 SQIVND (reference sequence). The ends were cut back, 3 bases at V and 0 bases at J, with 8 bases in the middle. The CDR3 is 14 residues long. CDR3 nucleotides: TGTGCCAGTAGTATGGGGGGACTGAACACTGAAGCTTTCTTT. The encoded protein is CASSMGGLNTEAFF.

The chain joins TRBV7-2 to TRBJ2-3; 13 bases fit TRBD2. Germline-derived CDR1 and CDR2 are SGHTA and FQGNSA. The CDR3 has 19 amino acids. J lost 3 bases, V lost 4 bases, and 13 bases had no gene match. This chain's CDR3 is CASSSHLLAGGPVTDTQYF. CDR3 nucleotide sequence: TGTGCCAGCAGCTCCCACCTACTAGCGGGGGGGCCAGTGACAGATACGCAGTATTTT.

V is TRBV5-8 and J is TRBJ2-3; 11 bases align to TRBD2. The CDR3 spans 15 residues. The germline V gene encodes CDR1 SGHTS and CDR2 YDEGEE. Trimming removed 3 bases from V and 11 bases from J; junction bases left unmatched: 11. The CDR3 loop reads CASSSLLAGGSGQYF. In nucleotides, the CDR3 is TGTGCCAGCAGCTCCCTCCTAGCGGGGGGATCCGGGCAGTATTTT.

The rearrangement links TRBV4-3 to TRBJ2-5, with 7 positions matching TRBD1. V lost 4 bases and J lost 3; bases outside the gene matches: 5. There are 14 residues in the CDR3. Germline CDR1 LGHNA, CDR2 YSLEER. The CDR3 here is CASSPTGAKETQYF. CDR3 nucleotide sequence: TGCGCCAGCAGCCCCACAGGGGCCAAAGAGACCCAGTACTTC.

The chain couples TRBV7-2 to TRBJ2-5; 8 bases fit TRBD2. This CDR3 has 16 residues. Germline V gene sequence: CDR1 SGHTA, CDR2 FQGNSA. With V trimmed by 4 bases and J by 7 bases, 14 bases remained unmatched. The CDR3 region is CASSWRSGGTSGTQYF. CDR3 coding DNA: TGTGCCAGCAGCTGGAGGAGCGGGGGAACCTCGGGGACCCAGTACTTC.

The chain couples TRBV10-3 to TRBJ2-3; 8 nucleotides match TRBD1. The CDR3 length is 15 residues. V shed 0 bases and J 3 bases; nucleotides not matched to a gene: 2. Germline assignment: CDR1 ENHRY and CDR2 SYGVKD. The CDR3 sequence is CAISESGQGTDTQYF. The CDR3 DNA reads TGTGCCATCAGTGAGTCTGGACAGGGAACAGATACGCAGTATTTT.

This clone was counted a single time. The chain carries TRBV23-1 and TRBJ1-5; D ambiguous. TRBV23-1 is filed as an ORF, its function uncertain. The length of the CDR3 is 15 residues. Between the trimmed V and J ends, which lost 0 bases and 3 bases, there was a span of 9 bases. CDR3 sequence: CASSQSRQDNQPQHF. The DNA of the CDR3 is TGCGCCAGCAGTCAATCCCGACAAGACAATCAGCCCCAGCATTTT.

The chain has TRBV2 and TRBJ2-7; D is uncertain. V was pared by 1 base and J by 5 bases, with 9 bases between. Germline-derived CDR1 and CDR2 are SNHLY and FYNNEI. The CDR3 is 13 residues long. The CDR3 sequence is CASSEGQVNEQYF. CDR3 DNA: TGTGCCAGCAGTGAAGGTCAGGTTAACGAGCAGTACTTC.

The chain is built from TRBV6-5 and TRBJ1-5; tentatively, D is TRBD1 (5 bases). Germline V gives CDR1 MNHEY, CDR2 SVGAGI. Trimming took 4 bases from V and 5 from J, leaving 9 bases between them. This CDR3 is 13 amino acids long. The CDR3: CASSFGTYQPQHF. The CDR3 nucleotides read TGTGCCAGCAGTTTTGGGACCTATCAGCCCCAGCATTTT.

The chain has TRBV28 and TRBJ2-3; 8 nucleotides agree with TRBD2. Germline lookup yields CDR1 MDHEN and CDR2 SYDVKM. This CDR3 contains 14 residues. The junction had 2 bases not matched to a gene; V was cut back by 5 bases and J by 1 base. The CDR3 sequence: CASSRGGRTDTQYF. The CDR3 coding sequence is TGTGCCAGCAGTCGGGGGGGCCGCACAGATACGCAGTATTTT.

The chain couples TRBV12-5 to TRBJ1-5; 8 nucleotides agree with TRBD1. V was clipped by 7 bases and J by 0 bases; unmatched bases: 8. Germline V gene sequence: CDR1 LGHNT, CDR2 FRNRAP. The CDR3 extends over 16 amino acids. The CDR3 DNA reads as TGTGCTAGTGCCCCGGACAGGGACTATAGCAATCAGCCCCAGCATTTT. This sequence encodes CASAPDRDYSNQPQHF.

Only a few counts were recorded for this clone. The chain links TRBV5-1 to TRBJ1-6, with D perhaps TRBD1 (5 bases). Trimming took 2 bases from V and 8 from J, leaving 20 bases between them. The CDR3 runs to 17 residues. Looked up from germline, CDR1 is SGHRS and CDR2 is YFSETQ. CDR3 loop: CASSLTTGTPGDSPLHF. As DNA, the CDR3 is TGCGCCAGCAGCTTAACGACCGGGACCCCTGGCGATTCACCCCTCCACTTT.

The rearrangement uses TRBV27 and TRBJ2-5, with 7 bases fitting TRBD2. The germline V gene has CDR1 MNHEY and CDR2 SMNVEV (reference sequence). V dropped 4 bases and J dropped 2; count of bases not matched to a gene: 4. This CDR3 has 14 residues. The CDR3 DNA reads TGTGCCAGCAGTTCCGGACTAGGACAAGAGACCCAGTACTTC. As protein: CASSSGLGQETQYF.

This sequence joins TRBV18 and TRBJ2-2; no clear D. Germline loops: CDR1 KGHSH, CDR2 LQKENI. The CDR3 extends over 14 amino acids. With 3 bases removed from V and 4 bases from J, the gap between germline ends came to 9 bases. The CDR3 protein is CASSPKPGTGELFF. Written as DNA, the CDR3 is TGTGCCAGCTCACCTAAGCCCGGCACCGGGGAGCTGTTTTTT.

This rearrangement joins TRBV9 to TRBJ2-7; no reliable D call. The CDR3 spans 14 residues. Trimming removed 0 bases at V and 2 bases at J, with 9 bases between. Germline V gene sequence: CDR1 SGDLS, CDR2 YYNGEE. The CDR3 sequence is CASSVGRSPYEQYF. The CDR3 bases are TGTGCCAGCAGCGTAGGCAGGTCCCCCTACGAGCAGTACTTC.

This chain links TRBV2 with TRBJ2-3, with D possibly being TRBD1 or TRBD2 (6 bases each). From germline, CDR1 is SNHLY and CDR2 FYNNEI. CDR3 length: 15 amino acids. Trimming removed 4 bases from V and 1 base from J, with 12 bases in between. The CDR3 protein is CASSGPGGGTDTQYF. DNA for the CDR3: TGTGCCAGCAGTGGGCCCGGGGGCGGCACAGATACGCAGTATTTT.

The J gene is TRBJ1-2, the V gene TRBV20-1, with D possibly being TRBD1 (5 bases). This CDR3 is 10 amino acids long. V lost 5 bases and J lost 7, with 8 bases in between. The germline V gene encodes CDR1 DFQATT and CDR2 SNEGSKA (reference sequence). The DNA of the CDR3 is TGCAGTGCTTCAGGGTTTGGCTACACCTTC. Translation gives CSASGFGYTF.